The T cell receptor (beta chain) under discussion was sequenced for a study of cytomegalovirus exposure and HLA in healthy donors. Study-wide points: TCR beta chains numbering 164 were designated cytomegalovirus-associated.

Notes on this clone: Antigen specificity is unknown.

This CDR3 region has 15 residues. With 3 bases removed from V and 0 bases from J, the gap between germline ends came to 8 bases. Looked up from germline, CDR1 is MDHEN and CDR2 is SYDVKM. Use of 60 Vbeta and 13 Jbeta primers characterized the PCR. Clones were read by immunoSEQ multiplex PCR, and TCRdb kept only the in-frame ones, dropping some. Of some 98,000 clones listed, approximately 72% were seen once; the top ten hold roughly 11%. Sequences were obtained from PBMCs. The genes are TRBV28 and TRBJ2-2; possible D gene TRBD2, 5 bases. The clonotype originates from a man aged 18 to 35 in good health and CMV-seropositive. In DNA, the CDR3 is TGTGCCAGCAGTTTTGTACTAGCGAACACCGGGGAGCTGTTTTTT. It is translated as CASSFVLANTGELFF.